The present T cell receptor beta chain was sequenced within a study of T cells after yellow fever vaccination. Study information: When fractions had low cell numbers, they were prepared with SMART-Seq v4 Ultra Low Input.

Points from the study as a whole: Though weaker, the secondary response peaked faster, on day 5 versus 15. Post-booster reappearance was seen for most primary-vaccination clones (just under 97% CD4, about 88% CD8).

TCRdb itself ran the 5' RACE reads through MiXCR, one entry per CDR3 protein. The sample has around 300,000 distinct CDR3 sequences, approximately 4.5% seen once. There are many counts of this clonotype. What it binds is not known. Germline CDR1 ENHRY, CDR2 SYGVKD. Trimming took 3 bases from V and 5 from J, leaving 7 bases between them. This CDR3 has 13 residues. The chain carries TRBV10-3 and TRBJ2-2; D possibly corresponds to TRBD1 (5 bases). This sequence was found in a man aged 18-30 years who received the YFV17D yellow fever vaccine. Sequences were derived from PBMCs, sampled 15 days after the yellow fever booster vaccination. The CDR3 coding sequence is TGTGCCATCAGTGAAAAGGGGACCGGGGAGCTGTTTTTT. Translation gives CAISEKGTGELFF.